These 6 T cell receptor beta chains were sequenced from one sample in a study of human T cells and chemical hapten exposure (dated by TCRdb to the early 2020s). Receptor libraries were prepared by RACE. Instrument used: NextSeq 500. TCRdb reprocessing: public reads trimmed at Q25 with fastp, clones called with MiXCR, in-frame beta chains kept. When rows share a CDR3 protein, they turn into one entry using the most common DNA and genes. In all, the sample holds about 270,000 distinct CDR3 sequences, and roughly 8% of those were seen once. The ten largest clones represent about 1.2% of the sample. The time point tag for this specimen amounts to: pre-sensitization, week 0. Taken with the paper, the label for treatment or condition translates to: therapeutic diphenylcyclopropenone sensitization with weekly scalp DPC. The input for sequencing was whole blood, taken in connection with sensitization to the hapten diphenylcyclopropenone (DPC). All receptors derive from a man aged 18 to 30 with alopecia areata. Some clones in this sample may be carry-over from other donors' samples.

The chain links TRBV6-5 to TRBJ1-5, with a weak D call TRBD1 (5 bases). The V end was cut by 0 bases, the J end by 1 base, with 7 bases between. Germline V CDR1 and CDR2: MNHEY, SVGAGI. The CDR3 runs to 15 residues. The CDR3 spells CASSYSRGSNQPQHF. In DNA form, the CDR3 reads TGTGCCAGCAGTTACTCACGGGGCAGCAATCAGCCCCAGCATTTT.

In this sample, this clonotype turned up many times. This sequence joins TRBV7-9 and TRBJ1-1; unclear D gene. Trimming took off 0 bases at V and 7 bases at J, with 9 bases between the two ends. The CDR3 length is 13 residues. CDR1 and CDR2 (germline): SEHNR, FQNEAQ (reference sequence). The CDR3 bases are TGTGCCAGCAGCTTAGCGAATGGGCTTGAAGCTTTCTTT. Its protein is CASSLANGLEAFF.

This clonotype turned up a few times. This CDR3 reads CASSVEQGLTEAFF. In DNA form, the CDR3 reads TGTGCCAGCAGCGTAGAACAGGGATTAACTGAAGCTTTCTTT. The chain combines TRBV9 with TRBJ1-1, with D perhaps TRBD1 (6 bases). CDR3 length: 14 amino acids. Germline CDR1 reads SGDLS; CDR2 reads YYNGEE. V was trimmed by 0 bases and J by 5 bases, leaving 11 bases between them. Full variable domain (missing parts from reference TRBV9 and TRBJ1-1): DSGVTQTPKHLITATGQRVTLRCSPRSGDLSVYWYQQSLDQGLQFLIQYYNGEERAKGNILERFSAQQFPDLHSELNLSSLELGDSALYFCASSVEQGLTEAFFGQGTRLTVV.

This clonotype was detected ten times or more. This chain joins TRBV28 and TRBJ1-2, with D uncertain. With 5 bases removed from V and 4 bases from J, the gap between germline ends came to 14 bases. Looked up from germline, CDR1 is MDHEN and CDR2 is SYDVKM. The CDR3 is 14 residues long. In nucleotides, the CDR3 is TGTGCCAGCAGTCTCCGCGGCCAACTCTATGGCTACACCTTC. Translation: CASSLRGQLYGYTF.

This clonotype was counted between two and nine times. V and J are TRBV18 and TRBJ2-3; D may be TRBD2 (5 bases). Germline V gene sequence: CDR1 KGHSH, CDR2 LQKENI. V lost 3 bases and J lost 5, with 12 bases in between. This CDR3 has 14 amino acids. CDR3 loop: CASSPSGEQDTQYF. CDR3 nucleotides: TGTGCCAGCTCACCCAGCGGTGAGCAAGATACGCAGTATTTT.

The rearrangement uses TRBV27 and TRBJ2-1; D possibly corresponds to TRBD1 (6 bases). The CDR3 runs 14 residues. CDR1 is MNHEY, CDR2 SMNVEV, per germline (reference sequence). Trimming removed 5 bases at V and 8 bases at J, with 16 bases between. CDR3 sequence reads: CASSLLGGTDEQFF. The CDR3 DNA is TGTGCCAGCAGTCTGCTAGGGGGTACCGATGAGCAGTTCTTC.